This T cell receptor beta chain was found in a study of T cell repertoires in cytomegalovirus infection. Turning to the study itself: HLA-C-restricted CMV epitopes, recently identified, and well-studied HLA-B-restricted ones were used by the study. Evidence of both CMV infection and a matching HLA type came from public TCR beta signatures. The study, taken as a whole, reports: Identification of carriers of CMV plus the relevant HLA was performed using cumulative public TCR beta family frequency. What dominated the ex vivo response were HLA-C-restricted CMV-specific TCR beta clonotypes.

TCRdb ran MiXCR on the reads and lists one entry per CDR3 protein. The table has approximately 1,000,000 distinct CDR3 sequences, approximately 33% seen once. The CDR3 is 15 amino acids. CDR1 and CDR2 from the germline V gene are MNHNS and SASEGT. This clonotype was found a few times. Antigen: not known. One junction end does not reproduce the germline sequence, and a read error may be involved. The starting material was cultured CD8+ T cells from PBMCs, obtained from culture after CMV antigen stimulation. The TCR comes from a human donor in good health (CMV status not recorded). Some clones in this sample may be carry-over from other donors' samples. V gene TRBV6-1 combines with J gene TRBJ1-1; D is unclear. The CDR3 loop is CASIEFGVGNTEAFF. The CDR3 region has the DNA TGTGCCAGCATTGAATTCGGGGTTGGAAACACTGAAGCTTTCTTT.